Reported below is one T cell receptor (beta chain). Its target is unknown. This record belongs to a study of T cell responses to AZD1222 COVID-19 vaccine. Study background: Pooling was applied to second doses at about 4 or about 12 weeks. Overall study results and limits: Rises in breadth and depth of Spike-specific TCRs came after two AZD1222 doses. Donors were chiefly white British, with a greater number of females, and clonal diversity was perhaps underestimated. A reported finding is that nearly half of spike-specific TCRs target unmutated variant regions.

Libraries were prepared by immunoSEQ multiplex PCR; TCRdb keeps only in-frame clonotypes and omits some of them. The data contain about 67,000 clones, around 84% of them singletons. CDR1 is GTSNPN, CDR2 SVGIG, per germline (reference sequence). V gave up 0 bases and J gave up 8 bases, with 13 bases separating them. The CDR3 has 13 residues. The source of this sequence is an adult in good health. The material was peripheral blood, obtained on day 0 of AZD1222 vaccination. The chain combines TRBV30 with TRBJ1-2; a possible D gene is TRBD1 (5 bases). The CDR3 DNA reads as TGTGCCTGGAGTGTAGGGACCTCCGGCGGCTACACCTTC. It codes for CAWSVGTSGGYTF.